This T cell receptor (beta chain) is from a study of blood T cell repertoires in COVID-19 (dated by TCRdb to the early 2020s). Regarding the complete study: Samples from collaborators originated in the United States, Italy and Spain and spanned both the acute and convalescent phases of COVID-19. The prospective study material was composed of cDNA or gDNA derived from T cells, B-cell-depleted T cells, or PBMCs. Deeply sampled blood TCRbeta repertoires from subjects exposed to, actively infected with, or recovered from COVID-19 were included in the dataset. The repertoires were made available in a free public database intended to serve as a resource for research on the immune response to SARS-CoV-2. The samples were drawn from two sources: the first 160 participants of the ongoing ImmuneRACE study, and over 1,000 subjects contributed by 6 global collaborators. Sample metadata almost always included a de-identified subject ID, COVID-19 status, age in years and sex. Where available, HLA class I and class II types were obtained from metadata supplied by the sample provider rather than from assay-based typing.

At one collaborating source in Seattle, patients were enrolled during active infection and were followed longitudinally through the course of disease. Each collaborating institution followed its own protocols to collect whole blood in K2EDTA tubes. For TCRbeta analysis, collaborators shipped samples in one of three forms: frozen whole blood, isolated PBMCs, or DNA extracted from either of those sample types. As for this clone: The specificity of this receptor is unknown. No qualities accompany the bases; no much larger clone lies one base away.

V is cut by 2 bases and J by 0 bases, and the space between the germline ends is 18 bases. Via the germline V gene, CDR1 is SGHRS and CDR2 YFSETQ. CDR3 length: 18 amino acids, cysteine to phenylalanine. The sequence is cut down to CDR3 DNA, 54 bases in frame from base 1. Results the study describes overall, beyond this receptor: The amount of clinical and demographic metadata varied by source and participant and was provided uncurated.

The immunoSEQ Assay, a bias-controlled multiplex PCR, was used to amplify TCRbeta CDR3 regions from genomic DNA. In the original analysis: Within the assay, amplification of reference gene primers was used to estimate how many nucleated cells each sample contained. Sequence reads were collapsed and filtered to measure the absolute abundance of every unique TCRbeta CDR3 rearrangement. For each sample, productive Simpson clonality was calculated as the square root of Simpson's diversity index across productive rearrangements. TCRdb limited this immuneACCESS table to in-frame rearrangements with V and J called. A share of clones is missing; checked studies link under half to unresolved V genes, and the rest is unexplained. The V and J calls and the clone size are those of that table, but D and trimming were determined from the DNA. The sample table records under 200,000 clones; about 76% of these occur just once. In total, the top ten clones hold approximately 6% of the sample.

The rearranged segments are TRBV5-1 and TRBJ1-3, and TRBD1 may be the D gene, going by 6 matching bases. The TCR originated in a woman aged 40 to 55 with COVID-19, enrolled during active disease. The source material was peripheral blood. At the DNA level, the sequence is TGCGCCAGCAGCTTTTCCCCCGGCGGACAGCCCTCTGGAAACACCATATATTTT. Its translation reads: CASSFSPGGQPSGNTIYF.